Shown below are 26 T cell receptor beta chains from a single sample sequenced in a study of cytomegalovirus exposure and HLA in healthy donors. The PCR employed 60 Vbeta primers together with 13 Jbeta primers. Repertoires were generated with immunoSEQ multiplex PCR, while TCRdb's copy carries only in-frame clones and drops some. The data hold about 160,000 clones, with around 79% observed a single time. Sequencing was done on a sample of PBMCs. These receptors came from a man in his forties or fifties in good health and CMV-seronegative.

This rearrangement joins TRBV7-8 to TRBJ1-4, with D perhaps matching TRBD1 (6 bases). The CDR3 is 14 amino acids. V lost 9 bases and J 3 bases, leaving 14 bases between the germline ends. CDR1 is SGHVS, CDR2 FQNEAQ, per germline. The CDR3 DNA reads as TGTGCCAGTCAGGCAGGGGTAGCTAATGAAAAACTGTTTTTT. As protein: CASQAGVANEKLFF.

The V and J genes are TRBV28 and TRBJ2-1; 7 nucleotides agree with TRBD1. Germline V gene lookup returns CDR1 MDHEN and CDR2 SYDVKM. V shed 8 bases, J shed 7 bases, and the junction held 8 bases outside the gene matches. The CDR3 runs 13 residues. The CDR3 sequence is CASSAGQVNEQFF. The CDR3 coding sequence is TGTGCCAGCTCCGCCGGACAGGTGAATGAGCAGTTCTTC.

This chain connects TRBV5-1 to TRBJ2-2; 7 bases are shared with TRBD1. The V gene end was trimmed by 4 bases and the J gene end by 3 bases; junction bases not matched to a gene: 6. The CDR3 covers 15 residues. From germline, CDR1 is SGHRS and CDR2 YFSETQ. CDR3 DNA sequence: TGCGCCAGCAGCCCGCTAACAGGGGACACCGGGGAGCTGTTTTTT. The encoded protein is CASSPLTGDTGELFF. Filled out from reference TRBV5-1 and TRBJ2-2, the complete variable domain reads KAGVTQTPRYLIKTRGQQVTLSCSPISGHRSVSWYQQTPGQGLQFLFEYFSETQRNKGNFPGRFSGRQFSNSRSEMNVSTLELGDSALYLCASSPLTGDTGELFFGEGSRLTVL.

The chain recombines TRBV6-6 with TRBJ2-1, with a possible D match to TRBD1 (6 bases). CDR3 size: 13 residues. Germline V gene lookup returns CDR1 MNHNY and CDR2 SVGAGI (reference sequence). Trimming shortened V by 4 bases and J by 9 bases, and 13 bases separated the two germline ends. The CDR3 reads CASSSAGDGEQFF. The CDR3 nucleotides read TGTGCCAGCAGTTCCGCAGGGGACGGTGAGCAGTTCTTC.

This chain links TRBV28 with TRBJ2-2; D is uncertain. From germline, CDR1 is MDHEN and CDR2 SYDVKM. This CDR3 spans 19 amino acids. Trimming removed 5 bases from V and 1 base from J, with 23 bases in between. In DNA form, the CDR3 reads TGTGCCAGCAGTACCCCAAGTTTGGGTCGCGGTCGGAACACCGGGGAGCTGTTTTTT. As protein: CASSTPSLGRGRNTGELFF.

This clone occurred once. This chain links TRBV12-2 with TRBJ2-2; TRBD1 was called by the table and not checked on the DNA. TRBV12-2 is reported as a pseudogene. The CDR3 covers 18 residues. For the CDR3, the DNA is TGTGCAAGTCGCTTAGTCGTCCTGACAGGGACGAACACCGGGGAGCTGTTTTTT. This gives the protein CASRLVVLTGTNTGELFF.

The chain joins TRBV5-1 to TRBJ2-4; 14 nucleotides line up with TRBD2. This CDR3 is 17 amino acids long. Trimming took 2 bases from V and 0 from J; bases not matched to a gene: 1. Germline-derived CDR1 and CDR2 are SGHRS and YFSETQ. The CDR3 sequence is CASSFGLAGGAKNIQYF. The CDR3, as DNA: TGCGCCAGCAGCTTCGGACTAGCGGGAGGAGCCAAAAACATTCAGTACTTC. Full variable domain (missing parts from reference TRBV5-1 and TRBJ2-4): KAGVTQTPRYLIKTRGQQVTLSCSPISGHRSVSWYQQTPGQGLQFLFEYFSETQRNKGNFPGRFSGRQFSNSRSEMNVSTLELGDSALYLCASSFGLAGGAKNIQYFGAGTRLSVL.

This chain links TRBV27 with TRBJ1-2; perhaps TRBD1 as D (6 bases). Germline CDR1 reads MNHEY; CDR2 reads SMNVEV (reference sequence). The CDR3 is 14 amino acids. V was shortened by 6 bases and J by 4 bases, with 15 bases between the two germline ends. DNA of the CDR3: TGTGCCAGCAGCCAAGGGGGTGGGGTCTATGGCTACACCTTC. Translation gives CASSQGGGVYGYTF.

The CDR3 here is CASSLIGTGLTDTQYF. In DNA form, the CDR3 reads TGTGCCAGCAGCTTGATCGGAACAGGGCTTACAGATACGCAGTATTTT. The chain links TRBV5-6 to TRBJ2-3, with a possible D match to TRBD1 (6 bases). In germline, CDR1 is SGHDT, CDR2 YYEEEE. V lost 1 base and J 3 bases, leaving 15 bases between the germline ends. CDR3 length: 16 amino acids.

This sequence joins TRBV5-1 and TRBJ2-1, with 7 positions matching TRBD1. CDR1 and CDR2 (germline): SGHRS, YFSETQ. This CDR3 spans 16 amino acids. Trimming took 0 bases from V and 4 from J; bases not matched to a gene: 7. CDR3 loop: CASSLGGGDFYNEQFF. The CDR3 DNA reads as TGCGCCAGCAGCTTGGGAGGGGGCGATTTTTACAATGAGCAGTTCTTC.

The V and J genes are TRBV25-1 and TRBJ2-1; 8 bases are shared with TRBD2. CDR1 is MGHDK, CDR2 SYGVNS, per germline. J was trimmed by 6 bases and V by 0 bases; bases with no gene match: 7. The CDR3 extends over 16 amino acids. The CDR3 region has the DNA TGTGCCAGCAGTGAATACGGGAGGGCCGCGGGCAATGAGCAGTTCTTC. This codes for CASSEYGRAAGNEQFF.

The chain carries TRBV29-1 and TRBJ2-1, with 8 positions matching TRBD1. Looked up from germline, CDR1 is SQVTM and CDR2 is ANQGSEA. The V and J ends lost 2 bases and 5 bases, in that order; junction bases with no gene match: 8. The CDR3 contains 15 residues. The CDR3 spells CSVERGRGPHNEQFF. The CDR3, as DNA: TGCAGCGTTGAAAGGGGCAGGGGGCCCCACAATGAGCAGTTCTTC.

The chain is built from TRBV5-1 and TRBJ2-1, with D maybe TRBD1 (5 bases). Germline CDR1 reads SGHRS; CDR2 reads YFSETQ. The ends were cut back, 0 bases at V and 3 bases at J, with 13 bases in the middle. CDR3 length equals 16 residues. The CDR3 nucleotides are TGCGCCAGCAGCTTGGAAGACAGCCCCTTCTACAATGAGCAGTTCTTC. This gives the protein CASSLEDSPFYNEQFF.

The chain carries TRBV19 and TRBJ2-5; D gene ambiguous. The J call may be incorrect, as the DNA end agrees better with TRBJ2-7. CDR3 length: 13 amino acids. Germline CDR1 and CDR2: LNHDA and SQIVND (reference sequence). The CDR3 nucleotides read TGTGCCAGTAGTAAGTGGGGCTCCTACGAGCAGTACTTC. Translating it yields CASSKWGSYEQYF.

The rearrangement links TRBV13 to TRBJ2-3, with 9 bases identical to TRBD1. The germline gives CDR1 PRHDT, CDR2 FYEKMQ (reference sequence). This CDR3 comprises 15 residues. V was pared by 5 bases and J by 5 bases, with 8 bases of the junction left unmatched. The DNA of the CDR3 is TGTGCCAGCAGCACACCGGGACAGGGACGAGATACGCAGTATTTT. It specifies CASSTPGQGRDTQYF.

The CDR3 bases are TGCGCCAGCAGCTTGGGAGGGAGCCCTCTCCAAGAGACCCAGTACTTC. It translates to CASSLGGSPLQETQYF. The rearrangement uses TRBV5-1 and TRBJ2-5; maybe TRBD2 (5 bases). CDR1 is SGHRS, CDR2 YFSETQ, per germline. V lost 0 bases to trimming and J lost 1 base, with 13 bases between them. The CDR3 length is 16 residues.

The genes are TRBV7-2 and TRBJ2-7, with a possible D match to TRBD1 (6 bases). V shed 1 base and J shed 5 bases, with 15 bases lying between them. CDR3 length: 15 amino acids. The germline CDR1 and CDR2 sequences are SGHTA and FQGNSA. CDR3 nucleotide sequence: TGTGCCAGCAGCTTAGAGGGAACAGGGACCCACGAGCAGTACTTC. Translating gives CASSLEGTGTHEQYF.

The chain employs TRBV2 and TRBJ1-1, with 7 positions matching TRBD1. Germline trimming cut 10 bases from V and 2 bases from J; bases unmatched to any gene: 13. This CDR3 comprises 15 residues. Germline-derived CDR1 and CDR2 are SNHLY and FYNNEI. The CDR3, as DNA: TGTGCCACCAAATTTGATACAGGGGTTAACACTGAAGCTTTCTTT. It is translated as CATKFDTGVNTEAFF.

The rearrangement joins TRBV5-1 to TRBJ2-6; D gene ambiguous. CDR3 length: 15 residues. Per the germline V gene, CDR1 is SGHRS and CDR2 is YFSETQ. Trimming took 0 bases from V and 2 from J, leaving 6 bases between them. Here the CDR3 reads CASSLESPGANVLTF. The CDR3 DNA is TGCGCCAGCAGCTTGGAGAGCCCTGGGGCCAACGTCCTGACTTTC.

CDR3 coding DNA: TGCGCCAGCAGCTGGGGGACTAGCGGTTATACCTACGAGCAGTACTTC. It translates to CASSWGTSGYTYEQYF. The V call is TRBV5-1, the J call TRBJ2-7; 11 bases fit TRBD2. Germline V lookup: CDR1 SGHRS, CDR2 YFSETQ. CDR3 length: 16 residues. Germline trimming cut 3 bases from V and 2 bases from J; bases unmatched to any gene: 7.

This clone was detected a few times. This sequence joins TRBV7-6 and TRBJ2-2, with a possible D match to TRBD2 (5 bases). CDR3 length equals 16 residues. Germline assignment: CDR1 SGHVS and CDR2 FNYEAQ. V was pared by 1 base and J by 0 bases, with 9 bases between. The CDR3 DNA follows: TGTGCCAGCAGCTTAGGGAGGCCCGCGAACACCGGGGAGCTGTTTTTT. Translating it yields CASSLGRPANTGELFF.

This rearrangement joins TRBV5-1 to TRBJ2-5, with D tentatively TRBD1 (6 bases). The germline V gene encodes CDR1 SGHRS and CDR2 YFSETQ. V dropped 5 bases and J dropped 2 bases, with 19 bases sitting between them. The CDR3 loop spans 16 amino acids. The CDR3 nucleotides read TGCGCCAGCAGTTTCCCCTCGGGACACCGACAAGAGACCCAGTACTTC. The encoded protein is CASSFPSGHRQETQYF.

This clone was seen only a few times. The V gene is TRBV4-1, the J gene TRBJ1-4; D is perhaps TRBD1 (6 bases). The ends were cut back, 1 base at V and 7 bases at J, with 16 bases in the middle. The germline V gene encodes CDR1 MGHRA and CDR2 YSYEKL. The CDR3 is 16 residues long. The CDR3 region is CASSQARQARGEKLFF. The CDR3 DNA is TGCGCCAGCAGCCAAGCCCGACAGGCCCGGGGTGAAAAACTGTTTTTT.

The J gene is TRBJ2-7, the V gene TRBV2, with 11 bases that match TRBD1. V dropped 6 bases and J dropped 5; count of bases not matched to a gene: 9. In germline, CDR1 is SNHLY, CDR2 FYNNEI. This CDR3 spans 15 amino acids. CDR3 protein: CASRRDRDRGDEQYF. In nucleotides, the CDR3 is TGTGCCAGCAGGAGAGACCGGGACAGGGGGGACGAGCAGTACTTC.

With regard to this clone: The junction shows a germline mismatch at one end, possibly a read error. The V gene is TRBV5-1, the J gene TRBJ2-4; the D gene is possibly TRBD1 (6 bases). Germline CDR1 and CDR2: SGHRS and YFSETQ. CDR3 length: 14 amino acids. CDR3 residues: CASSLSGATNIQYF. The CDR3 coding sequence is TGCGCCAGCAGCTTGTCAGGGGCCACAAACATTCAGTACTTC.

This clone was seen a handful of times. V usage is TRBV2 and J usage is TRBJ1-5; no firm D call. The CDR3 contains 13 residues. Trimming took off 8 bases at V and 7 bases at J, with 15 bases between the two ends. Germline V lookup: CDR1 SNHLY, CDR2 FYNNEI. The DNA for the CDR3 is TGTGCCAGCCGCCCCCAGCGAAGCCAGCCCCAGCATTTT. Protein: CASRPQRSQPQHF.